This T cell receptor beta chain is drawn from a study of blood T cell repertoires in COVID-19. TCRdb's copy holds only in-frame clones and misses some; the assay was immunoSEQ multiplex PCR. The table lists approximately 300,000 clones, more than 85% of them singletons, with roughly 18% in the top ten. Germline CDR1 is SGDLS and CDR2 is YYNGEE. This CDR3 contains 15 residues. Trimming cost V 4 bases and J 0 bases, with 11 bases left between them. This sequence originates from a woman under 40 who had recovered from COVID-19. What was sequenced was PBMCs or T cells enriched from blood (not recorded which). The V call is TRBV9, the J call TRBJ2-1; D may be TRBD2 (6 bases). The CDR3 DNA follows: TGTGCCAGCAGCCCTCAGCGGGCCTCCTACAATGAGCAGTTCTTC. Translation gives CASSPQRASYNEQFF.